Presented here are 27 T cell receptor beta chains from one specimen sequenced in a study of lymphopenia after photon versus proton radiotherapy. Repertoires were generated with immunoSEQ multiplex PCR, while TCRdb's copy carries only in-frame clones and drops some. Of about 18,000 clones detected, approximately 91% appear once; the ten largest clones hold about a tenth. The specimen was peripheral blood, collected from a patient treated with proton-based radiotherapy. These receptors all stem from a man between 65 and 79 years old with pancreatic cancer.

The rearrangement links TRBV5-8 to TRBJ1-6; maybe TRBD1 (5 bases). The CDR3 consists of 15 residues. V gave up 7 bases and J gave up 9 bases, with 20 bases separating them. Germline V lookup: CDR1 SGHTS, CDR2 YDEGEE. The DNA for the CDR3 is TGTGCCAGCCGCCTTGGGGCGGTTGGTTTTTCACCCCTCCACTTT. Residues: CASRLGAVGFSPLHF.

V usage is TRBV2 and J usage is TRBJ1-4, with D uncertain. The CDR3 spans 14 residues. Trimming removed 11 bases from V and 7 bases from J, with 20 bases in between. In germline, CDR1 is SNHLY, CDR2 FYNNEI. In nucleotides, the CDR3 is TGTGCCTCCAAGGCGGCGGAAGTAGGTGAAAAACTGTTTTTT. Translation gives CASKAAEVGEKLFF.

The genes are TRBV6-1 and TRBJ2-4; 8 positions match TRBD2. The CDR3 loop spans 18 amino acids. Germline-derived CDR1 and CDR2 are MNHNS and SASEGT. The V and J ends lost 3 bases and 0 bases, in that order; junction bases with no gene match: 10. The CDR3 spells CASSERSVAGLAKNIQYF. CDR3 in DNA: TGTGCCAGCAGTGAGAGGTCGGTAGCGGGACTAGCCAAAAACATTCAGTACTTC.

The chain links TRBV7-8 to TRBJ1-1; 8 positions agree with TRBD1. The germline V gene has CDR1 SGHVS and CDR2 FQNEAQ. There are 15 residues in the CDR3. V shed 5 bases, J shed 3 bases, and the junction held 8 bases outside the gene matches. The CDR3 coding sequence is TGTGCCAGCAGCCCTAGGGACAGGTCGGACACTGAAGCTTTCTTT. Protein product: CASSPRDRSDTEAFF.

The count of this clone is one. CDR3 sequence: CASSSRLAVDTQYF. The CDR3 nucleotides read TGTGCCAGCAGCTCGCGACTAGCAGTAGATACGCAGTATTTT. The chain joins TRBV7-3 to TRBJ2-3, with 7 positions matching TRBD2. Germline CDR1 SGHTA, CDR2 FQGTGA. After removal of 4 bases from V and 5 bases from J, the junction contained 6 bases not matched to a gene. This CDR3 is 14 amino acids long.

The genes are TRBV7-3 and TRBJ1-6; D possibly corresponds to TRBD1 (5 bases). V shed 1 base and J shed 10 bases, with 14 bases lying between them. The germline V gene encodes CDR1 SGHTA and CDR2 FQGTGA. The CDR3 runs to 15 residues. The DNA of the CDR3 is TGTGCCAGCAGCTTAAGGGCGCAAGGGGCCTCACCCCTCCACTTT. It encodes CASSLRAQGASPLHF. Full variable domain (outside the CDR3, taken from reference TRBV7-3 and TRBJ1-6): GAGVSQTPSNKVTEKGKYVELRCDPISGHTALYWYRQSLGQGPEFLIYFQGTGAADDSGLPNDRFFAVRPEGSVSTLKIQRTERGDSAVYLCASSLRAQGASPLHFGNGTRLTVT.

The J gene is TRBJ2-5, the V gene TRBV7-8, with 9 positions matching TRBD1. The CDR3 has 14 amino acids. Germline V gene lookup returns CDR1 SGHVS and CDR2 FQNEAQ. V lost 1 base and J lost 3; bases outside the gene matches: 0. CDR3 region: CASSLGQGEETQYF. Written as DNA, the CDR3 is TGTGCCAGCAGCTTAGGACAGGGGGAAGAGACCCAGTACTTC. The entire variable domain, with the rest obtained from reference TRBV7-8 and TRBJ2-5, is as follows: GAGVSQSPRYKVAKRGQDVALRCDPISGHVSLFWYQQALGQGPEFLTYFQNEAQLDKSGLPSDRFFAERPEGSVSTLKIQRTQQEDSAVYLCASSLGQGEETQYFGPGTRLLVL.

J is TRBJ2-5 and V is TRBV19; possibly TRBD1 for D (5 bases). This CDR3 has 13 residues. Trimming stripped 7 bases from V and 5 bases from J, with 14 bases between. CDR1 and CDR2 from the germline V gene are LNHDA and SQIVND (reference sequence). CDR3 in amino acids: CASTATGGETQYF. The CDR3 DNA reads as TGTGCCAGTACTGCTACAGGTGGGGAGACCCAGTACTTC. The full variable domain, with the rest looked up from reference TRBV19 and TRBJ2-5, is DGGITQSPKYLFRKEGQNVTLSCEQNLNHDAMYWYRQDPGQGLRLIYYSQIVNDFQKGDIAEGYSVSREKKESFPLTVTSAQKNPTAFYLCASTATGGETQYFGPGTRLLVL.

The chain recombines TRBV19 with TRBJ1-2; 8 bases line up with TRBD1. This CDR3 region has 14 residues. Trimming took 4 bases from V and 6 from J; bases not matched to a gene: 7. CDR1 LNHDA and CDR2 SQIVND come from the germline V gene (reference sequence). CDR3 region: CASSTGQARNGYTF. The CDR3 DNA reads TGTGCCAGTAGTACGGGACAGGCCCGGAATGGCTACACCTTC.

The rearrangement uses TRBV11-2 and TRBJ2-5; 7 bases align to TRBD1. V trimming: 1 base; J trimming: 3 bases; junction bases outside the gene matches: 2. The germline V gene has CDR1 SGHAT and CDR2 FQNNGV. The CDR3 contains 14 residues. CDR3 sequence (DNA): TGTGCCAGCAGCTTAGGTACAGGGGAAGAGACCCAGTACTTC. Protein product: CASSLGTGEETQYF.

The chain combines TRBV11-2 with TRBJ2-7; D is tentatively TRBD1 or TRBD2 (6 bases each). CDR3 length: 13 residues. Trimming pared 7 bases from V and 5 bases from J, leaving 15 bases between. CDR1 is SGHAT, CDR2 FQNNGV, per germline. CDR3 nucleotides: TGTGCCAGCACCCCACTGGGGGGCGACGAGCAGTACTTC. Its protein product is CASTPLGGDEQYF.

This chain joins TRBV7-9 and TRBJ1-4; D perhaps matches TRBD1 (6 bases). The V gene lost 1 base and the J gene lost 3 bases, with 12 bases spanning the gap. The CDR3 runs to 16 residues. The V gene's germline CDR1 is SEHNR and CDR2 FQNEAQ (reference sequence). This CDR3 reads CASSLDQGRPNEKLFF. The CDR3 coding sequence is TGTGCCAGCAGCTTAGATCAGGGGAGGCCTAATGAAAAACTGTTTTTT.

V gene TRBV7-8 combines with J gene TRBJ1-5; maybe TRBD1 (6 bases). This CDR3 region has 15 residues. V was clipped by 5 bases and J by 6 bases, with 17 bases between them. Germline V gene lookup returns CDR1 SGHVS and CDR2 FQNEAQ. CDR3 in amino acids: CASSPRGGSAQPQHF. For the CDR3, the DNA is TGTGCCAGCAGCCCCCGAGGGGGGAGCGCTCAGCCCCAGCATTTT.

The V call is TRBV30, the J call TRBJ1-6; D is undetermined. The CDR3 sequence is 14 residues long. V lost 1 base, J lost 10 bases, and 14 bases lay in between. CDR1 and CDR2 (germline): GTSNPN, SVGIG (reference sequence). The CDR3 bases are TGTGCCTGGAGTGAAGCCCGGACTCTCTCACCCCTCCACTTT. Protein product: CAWSEARTLSPLHF.

The chain employs TRBV2 and TRBJ1-5, with D perhaps matching TRBD1 (6 bases). V was pared by 5 bases and J by 10 bases, with 21 bases between. This CDR3 is built from 15 residues. Germline V gene lookup returns CDR1 SNHLY and CDR2 FYNNEI. CDR3 nucleotides: TGTGCCAGCAGTTGGCAGGGGCTTACCCAGGATCCCCAGCATTTT. It yields the protein CASSWQGLTQDPQHF.

This chain connects TRBV10-2 to TRBJ1-5; the D gene is possibly TRBD1 (5 bases). The length of the CDR3 is 17 residues. Germline CDR1 reads WSHSY; CDR2 reads SAAADI. V was cut by 2 bases and J by 3 bases, with 17 bases left in between. This CDR3 reads CASSERQGGWVNQPQHF. CDR3 nucleotide sequence: TGCGCCAGCAGTGAGAGGCAGGGAGGATGGGTCAATCAGCCCCAGCATTTT.

The chain employs TRBV11-3 and TRBJ2-2; maybe TRBD2 (6 bases). Germline assignment: CDR1 SGHNT and CDR2 YENEEA. Trimming removed 7 bases at V and 4 bases at J, with 10 bases between. The CDR3 covers 13 residues. This CDR3 is CASKREITGELFF. CDR3 sequence (DNA): TGTGCCAGCAAACGGGAGATCACCGGGGAGCTGTTTTTT.

This sequence joins TRBV5-4 and TRBJ2-3; a weak D match, TRBD2 (5 bases). Trimming pared 0 bases from V and 4 bases from J, leaving 9 bases between. The CDR3 length is 14 residues. CDR1 SGHNT and CDR2 YYREEE come from the germline V gene (reference sequence). CDR3 coding DNA: TGTGCCAGCAGCTTGGTTTTGGAGGCAGATACGCAGTATTTT. It is translated as CASSLVLEADTQYF. Variable domain in full (rest from reference TRBV5-4 and TRBJ2-3): ETGVTQSPTHLIKTRGQQVTLRCSSQSGHNTVSWYQQALGQGPQFIFQYYREEENGRGNFPPRFSGLQFPNYSSELNVNALELDDSALYLCASSLVLEADTQYFGPGTRLTVL.

This chain connects TRBV6-1 to TRBJ2-1, with D unclear. CDR3 length equals 12 residues. The germline CDR1 and CDR2 sequences are MNHNS and SASEGT. Trimming cost V 4 bases and J 8 bases, with 9 bases left between them. The CDR3 DNA is TGTGCCAGCAGTGTGGTCTGGGATGAGCAGTTCTTC. This encodes CASSVVWDEQFF.

The V call is TRBV7-2, the J call TRBJ2-7; tentative D call: TRBD1 (6 bases). Germline lookup yields CDR1 SGHTA and CDR2 FQGNSA. The CDR3 contains 12 residues. Trimming removed 5 bases at V and 4 bases at J, with 9 bases between. CDR3 in DNA: TGTGCCAGCAGCCAGGACAGATACGAGCAGTACTTC. It translates to CASSQDRYEQYF.

This rearrangement joins TRBV19 to TRBJ1-6, with D perhaps matching TRBD1 (6 bases). The CDR3 has 13 amino acids. V was shortened by 6 bases and J by 4 bases, with 7 bases between the two germline ends. Per germline, CDR1 LNHDA and CDR2 SQIVND (reference sequence). CDR3 coding DNA: TGTGCCAGTAGAGGACAGTATAATTCACCCCTCCACTTT. Translated, it gives CASRGQYNSPLHF.

V and J are TRBV7-8 and TRBJ2-1, with TRBD2 matching over 15 bases. The junction had 9 bases not matched to a gene; V was cut back by 3 bases and J by 12 bases. Germline CDR1 is SGHVS and CDR2 is FQNEAQ. The CDR3 loop spans 16 amino acids. CDR3 DNA: TGTGCCAGCAGCTTCCGACTCGGGACTAGCGGGGGGAGGCAGTTCTTC. Translated: CASSFRLGTSGGRQFF.

V gene TRBV30 combines with J gene TRBJ1-2; TRBD1 aligns across 8 bases. With V trimmed by 4 bases and J by 4 bases, 2 bases remained unmatched. The CDR3 has 12 amino acids. The germline V gene encodes CDR1 GTSNPN and CDR2 SVGIG (reference sequence). CDR3 nucleotides: TGTGCCTGGACGACAGGGGTCTATGGCTACACCTTC. It translates to CAWTTGVYGYTF.

Judged by abundance, this clone is medium-sized. V usage is TRBV2 and J usage is TRBJ1-1; D gene unclear. Germline V gene sequence: CDR1 SNHLY, CDR2 FYNNEI. V lost 8 bases, J lost 0 bases, and 10 bases lay in between. The CDR3 consists of 13 residues. In DNA form, the CDR3 reads TGTGCCAGCGGACTTACAGTGAACACTGAAGCTTTCTTT. Its translation: CASGLTVNTEAFF.

The J gene is TRBJ2-3, the V gene TRBV30; 13 nucleotides line up with TRBD2. Trimming removed 2 bases from V and 5 bases from J; junction bases left unmatched: 13. The germline gives CDR1 GTSNPN, CDR2 SVGIG (reference sequence). The CDR3 consists of 18 residues. This CDR3 is CAWSFYMRTSGSRDTQYF. The DNA of the CDR3 is TGTGCCTGGAGTTTCTATATGCGGACTAGCGGGAGTAGAGATACGCAGTATTTT.

The chain recombines TRBV5-1 with TRBJ2-7; D call uncertain. Germline lookup yields CDR1 SGHRS and CDR2 YFSETQ. The CDR3 runs to 14 residues. The ends were cut back, 1 base at V and 0 bases at J, with 8 bases in the middle. The CDR3 spells CASSLIQTSYEQYF. CDR3 in DNA: TGCGCCAGCAGCTTGATCCAGACCTCCTACGAGCAGTACTTC.

This clone occurred once. The chain links TRBV7-2 to TRBJ1-4, with D unclear. There are 14 residues in the CDR3. Germline values: CDR1 SGHTA, CDR2 FQGNSA. The V and J ends lost 6 bases and 7 bases respectively, with 15 bases between them. The CDR3 sequence is CASSPSLGSEKLFF. CDR3 nucleotides: TGTGCCAGCAGTCCCAGCCTGGGGAGTGAAAAACTGTTTTTT.